This TCR beta chain was profiled in a study of cytomegalovirus exposure and HLA in healthy donors. This CDR3 is 14 amino acids long. CDR1 SGHVS and CDR2 FQNEAQ come from the germline V gene. V gave up 3 bases and J gave up 2 bases; unmatched junction bases: 2. General study results and limits: The study put under 200 TCR beta chains on its list as cytomegalovirus-associated.

Produced via immunoSEQ multiplex PCR; TCRdb's table is partial and in-frame only. The sample has 150,000 to 200,000 clones, around 85% seen once. This clone was seen only a few times. Its target is not known. The V call is TRBV7-8, the J call TRBJ2-7, with 9 bases aligning to TRBD2. The clonotype was recovered from a man aged 25-45 years in good health and CMV-seropositive. Specimen: PBMCs. CDR3 nucleotide sequence: TGTGCCAGCAGCTTGGCGGGGGGGGCCTACGAGCAGTACTTC. Protein sequence: CASSLAGGAYEQYF.